What follows are 2 T cell receptor beta chains derived from one specimen sequenced in a study of T-cell memory formation after mild COVID-19. Via MiXCR, TCRdb re-called the 5' RACE reads, giving one row per CDR3 protein. The sample consists of a few hundred thousand distinct CDR3 sequences, around 14% of them appearing once. Source material: PBMCs or a T cell subset sorted from them (not recorded which). The source is a man in his late teens or twenties who had mild COVID-19 (a few samples of this study predate the infection). Cell type and time point are not known.

This clonotype was seen more than once but under ten times. This chain joins TRBV12-3 or TRBV12-4 and TRBJ1-6; 7 bases are shared with TRBD1. After removal of 6 bases from V and 7 bases from J, the junction contained 6 bases not matched to a gene. The CDR3 consists of 14 residues. CDR3 in DNA: TGTGCCAGCAGCCAGGGACAGTGGAATTCACCCCTCCACTTT. Its protein is CASSQGQWNSPLHF.

This clonotype was detected a few times. This sequence joins TRBV24-1 and TRBJ1-6, with a tentative D call TRBD1 (5 bases). CDR3 size: 14 residues. The germline V gene encodes CDR1 KGHDR and CDR2 SFDVKD. Trimming shortened V by 7 bases and J by 10 bases, and 16 bases separated the two germline ends. The CDR3 DNA sequence: TGTGCCACCAGGACGGACACCATCCAATCACCCCTCCACTTT. It codes for CATRTDTIQSPLHF.